This T cell receptor (beta chain) derives from a study of blood T cells in healthy people across ages. This clonotype was picked up a small number of times. Together with a sample-barcoded 5' primer, a J-beta primer mix was included in a second PCR lasting roughly 7 to 11 cycles. All cDNA molecules were each tagged by a template-switch adaptor with 12 random nucleotides. TCRdb passed the 5' RACE reads through MiXCR, listing each CDR3 protein once. The sample includes 450,000 to 700,000 distinct CDR3 sequences, 27% of them seen just once. Unmatched junction bases numbered 5, after V lost 7 bases and J lost 5 bases. The V gene's germline CDR1 is MNHNS and CDR2 SASEGT. There are 13 residues in the CDR3. A minimum of 6 million PBMCs was isolated per sample. Per individual sample, total RNA of at least 6 micrograms was extracted.

The sequencing sample was made of blood. This TCR was recovered from a woman in her 70s in good health. The chain joins TRBV6-1 to TRBJ2-7; TRBD1 aligns across 10 bases. CDR3 region: CASIGTGVNEQYF. For the CDR3, the DNA is TGTGCCAGCATCGGGACAGGGGTCAACGAGCAGTACTTC.